This T cell receptor (beta chain) was obtained from a study of T cell responses to AZD1222 COVID-19 vaccine (dated by TCRdb to the early 2020s). About the study as a whole: Because spike-specific TCR depth and breadth did not differ between the two schedules, AZD1222 recipients who got a second dose at roughly 4 weeks were pooled with those who got a second dose at roughly 12 weeks. A total of 233 trial participants underwent TCR sequencing, of whom 200 to 220 had received two doses of AZD1222 and 26 had received two doses of the MenACWY control vaccine. Enrollment into the trials was organized by age into subgroups of 18-55, 56-69 and 70-plus years, and those subgroups contained roughly 150, 30 and 60 TCR-sequenced participants, respectively. Paper-wide results and their limitations: Participants were mostly white British, with more females than males. The authors suggested clonal diversity may have been underestimated. Spike-specific TCR breadth and depth rose significantly after two AZD1222 doses compared with day 0 and with MenACWY recipients. The 56-69-year group was small, and its depth increase did not reach significance, likely because of low power. Because no samples from the day 14 peak response were available, repertoires could be characterized only after the peak T cell response. Vaccine-associated CD4 TCRs spanned the whole spike protein, with dominant responses in regions 160-218 and 743-854. Only 5 to 7 AZD1222 recipients were SARS-CoV-2 seropositive at baseline, limiting conclusions about previously exposed vaccinees. Epitopes outside the regions mutated in the B.1.351 and B.1.1.7 variants were reportedly recognized by nearly half of the unique spike-specific TCRs.

The CDR3 regions of human TCRbeta chains were subjected to immunosequencing. From the authors' description of their analysis: Repertoire TCRs were matched against a reference library of SARS-CoV-2-specific TCRs generated with the MIRA antigen-specificity platform. Breadth was defined as the fraction of unique TCRs that were SARS-CoV-2-associated. Depth was defined as the fraction of total T cells that were SARS-CoV-2-associated. Using the MIRA data, each spike-specific TCR was assigned both to the spike region to which the TCR was reactive and to a CD4 or CD8 class. Log10-transformed breadth and depth values were compared by one-way ANOVA with Sidak's multiple comparisons tests. Not all clones reach the TCRdb copy of this immuneACCESS table, which keeps in-frame sequences only. Checked studies attribute under half of the gap to unresolved V genes and leave the rest unexplained. V and J calls and clone size are as listed in that table; D and trimming were resolved from the DNA. Here the sample has about 110,000 clones; around 93% occur a single time. The biggest ten clones account for approximately 8% of the sample.

The time point label corresponds to: baseline before first vaccination. The vaccinee samples were drawn from two UK trials, COV001 and COV002, one of which was a single-blind randomized controlled phase 2/3 trial testing AZD1222 (ChAdOx1 nCoV-19) in healthy adults. For TCRbeta chain sequencing, PBMC samples from trial participants were taken at day 0 and at day 28 after the second dose. About this clone itself: No antigen is known for it. It has no much larger one-base neighbor in the sample; base qualities were not kept.

Taken from cysteine to phenylalanine, the CDR3 has 14 residues. The entry retains the CDR3 DNA only, 42 bases that are in frame from base 1. CDR1 and CDR2, looked up from the germline V gene, are SGHTA and FQGNSA. At the junction V is shortened by 1 base and J by 10 bases, with 14 bases in between. This clonotype was obtained from an adult in good health. Sequencing was performed on peripheral blood, taken on day 0 of AZD1222 vaccination. The V gene is TRBV7-2 and the J gene is TRBJ1-5; the D gene identity is not certain. In nucleotides, the sequence is TGTGCCAGCAGCTTAGTGACGAAGGGAGGCCCCCAGCATTTT. Its protein product is CASSLVTKGGPQHF.